The rows below give T cell receptor beta chains drawn from one sample of a study of cytotoxic CD8 clonotypes in ibrutinib-treated CLL. TCRdb's table, derived via immunoSEQ multiplex PCR, lists solely in-frame clones and lacks some. The data hold about 200,000 clones, with 60% to 80% observed a single time. Material: PBMCs, obtained after 12 months of ibrutinib treatment. The receptors here all came from a human donor with chronic lymphocytic leukemia. The CDR3 runs from the conserved cysteine through the conserved F or W. A D gene is named only where the DNA matches it firmly. Clone sizes are given selectively: once, few, many, or a class where the clone is expanded.

clone size | J gene | D gene | V gene | CDR3 protein | CDR3 DNA
- | TRBJ1-1 | - | TRBV4-3 | CASSLDRPMNTEAFF | TGCGCCAGCAGCCTGGACAGACCCATGAACACTGAAGCTTTCTTT
- | TRBJ1-5 | - | TRBV6-6 | CASRPYSNQPQHF | TGTGCCAGCAGGCCATATAGCAATCAGCCCCAGCATTTT
- | TRBJ2-1 | - | TRBV6-5 | CASSSWDPRGYNEQFF | TGTGCCAGCAGTTCCTGGGACCCCAGGGGTTACAATGAGCAGTTCTTC
- | TRBJ2-1 | TRBD1 | TRBV7-3 | CASSALGQGVEQFF | TGTGCCAGCAGTGCCCTTGGACAGGGAGTTGAGCAGTTCTTC
- | TRBJ2-2 | - | TRBV18 | CASSADGVNTGELFF | TGTGCCAGCTCAGCCGACGGGGTGAACACCGGGGAGCTGTTTTTT
- | TRBJ1-2 | - | TRBV5-1 | CASSPRDGSNYGYTF | TGCGCCAGCAGCCCTCGGGACGGTTCGAACTATGGCTACACCTTC
- | TRBJ2-2 | TRBD2 | TRBV9 | CASSVTLAGDTGELFF | TGTGCCAGCAGCGTCACTCTAGCGGGAGACACCGGGGAGCTGTTTTTT
few | TRBJ1-1 | - | TRBV20-1 | CSYPGNTEAFF | TGCAGTTACCCGGGGAACACTGAAGCTTTCTTT
few | TRBJ2-7 | TRBD1 | TRBV29-1 | CSVEERRRGTGLYEQYF | TGCAGCGTTGAAGAGAGGAGACGGGGGACAGGTTTATACGAGCAGTACTTC
- | TRBJ2-7 | - | TRBV2 | CASSEVGLGYEQYF | TGTGCCAGCAGTGAAGTAGGCCTTGGCTACGAGCAGTACTTC
- | TRBJ1-4 | TRBD1 | TRBV30 | CAWSLGTGVRFF | TGTGCCTGGTCCCTGGGGACAGGGGTTCGGTTTTTT
- | TRBJ2-5 | TRBD1 | TRBV11-3 | CASSLGQGAETQYF | TGTGCCAGCAGCTTAGGACAGGGGGCAGAGACCCAGTACTTC
many | TRBJ2-2 | - | TRBV4-1 | CASSRWRGANTGELFF | TGCGCCAGCAGCCGATGGAGGGGGGCGAACACCGGGGAGCTGTTTTTT
- | TRBJ1-2 | - | TRBV6-5 | CASSSPGHFYGYTF | TGTGCCAGCAGTAGCCCGGGACACTTCTATGGCTACACCTTC
- | TRBJ1-2 | TRBD1 | TRBV28 | CASSLGGQLYGYTF | TGTGCCAGCAGTTTGGGGGGACAGCTCTATGGCTACACCTTC
- | TRBJ1-5 | TRBD1 | TRBV4-1 | CASSPQTGLNQPQHF | TGCGCCAGCAGCCCACAGACAGGGCTCAATCAGCCCCAGCATTTT
few | TRBJ2-3 | - | TRBV25-1 | CASSEWSTTDTQYF | TGTGCCAGCAGTGAATGGTCTACCACAGATACGCAGTATTTT
- | TRBJ1-6 | - | TRBV4-1 | CASSQVPRALTLHF | TGCGCCAGCAGCCAAGTCCCCAGGGCCCTCACCCTCCACTTT